This TCR beta chain emerged from a study of blood T cell repertoires in COVID-19. Whole-study context: Acute and convalescent COVID-19 samples came from the United States, Italy and Spain.

Unmatched junction bases numbered 3, after V lost 4 bases and J lost 6 bases. Germline-derived CDR1 and CDR2 are SGHTA and FQGTGA. This CDR3 spans 15 amino acids. Clones were read by immunoSEQ multiplex PCR, and TCRdb kept only the in-frame ones, dropping some. This table has around 170,000 clones, about 87% appearing once. This clonotype was obtained from a man in his sixties with acute or convalescent COVID-19. V gene TRBV7-3 combines with J gene TRBJ2-3; 14 nucleotides align to TRBD2. What was sequenced was peripheral blood. CDR3 amino acids: CASSWTSGGRDTQYF. The CDR3, as DNA: TGTGCCAGCAGCTGGACTAGCGGGGGGCGGGATACGCAGTATTTT.